The present T cell receptor (beta chain) was sequenced within a study of blood T cells in healthy people across ages. The germline V gene encodes CDR1 MNHEY and CDR2 SMNVEV (reference sequence). The germline V and J ends were trimmed by 3 bases and 0 bases, with 9 bases remaining between them. CDR3 size: 14 residues. A J-beta primer mix and a sample-barcoded 5' primer were used in a second PCR of roughly 6 to 11 cycles. All samples gave at least 2.5 million CDR3-containing paired-end reads. TCRdb passed the 5' RACE reads through MiXCR, listing each CDR3 protein once. The sample carries 1.5 million to 2 million distinct CDR3 sequences, roughly 30% recorded once. Study results and caveats: The study could not conclusively compare naive and antigen-experienced cells, given its unsorted PBMCs. Both naive CD4+ cell counts and diversity were greater in long-lived donors than in aged donors.

This clonotype was observed many times. Its specificity is not known. Sample: blood. The chain couples TRBV27 to TRBJ2-7; D is unresolved. This receptor was identified in a woman in her twenties or thirties in good health. CDR3 protein: CASSLGLYSYEQYF. The CDR3 DNA reads TGTGCCAGCAGTTTGGGTCTCTACTCCTACGAGCAGTACTTC.